The TCR beta chain under discussion was sequenced for a study of blood T cell repertoires in COVID-19. Study information: COVID-19 samples collected from the United States, Italy and Spain covered acute and convalescent phases. Nucleic acid was either cDNA or gDNA, and it came from T cells, B-cell-depleted T cells, or PBMCs.

Authors' methods: Counts of nucleated cells, estimated from reference gene primer amplification, were obtained. The data were produced by immunoSEQ multiplex PCR, yet TCRdb's version contains in-frame clones alone and is incomplete. Clone size and the V and J calls come from that table; the DNA yielded D and trimming. The sample has about 240,000 clones; about 88% are singletons. CDR3 length: 15 amino acids. The germline V gene encodes CDR1 SGHVS and CDR2 FNYEAQ. Trimming pared 1 base from V and 2 bases from J, leaving 11 bases between. The V gene is TRBV7-6, the J gene TRBJ1-2, with a possible D match to TRBD1 (6 bases). This receptor was obtained from a woman in her 70s with active or convalescent COVID-19. What was sequenced was peripheral blood. The CDR3 region is CASSLGTARNYGYTF. The CDR3 DNA sequence: TGTGCCAGCAGCTTAGGGACAGCAAGAAACTATGGCTACACCTTC.